One sample yielded the 12 T cell receptor beta chains listed below, sequenced in a study of beta chain features in type 1 diabetes. Reverse transcribing all isolated RNA meant expressed TCRB transcripts were sequenced. Clones were sequenced by immunoSEQ multiplex PCR, and TCRdb holds only the in-frame ones, with some missing. The data contain some 200,000 clones, around 9.9% of them singletons. The specimen sequenced was central memory CD4+ T cells from blood. All receptors derive from a young man in good health.

This sequence joins TRBV7-9 and TRBJ1-2, with no clear D. This CDR3 has 12 residues. In germline, CDR1 is SEHNR, CDR2 FQNEAQ (reference sequence). The V gene lost 2 bases and the J gene lost 4 bases, with 5 bases spanning the gap. CDR3 DNA sequence: TGTGCCAGCAGCTTAAGCGGCTATGGCTACACCTTC. This codes for CASSLSGYGYTF.

This chain connects TRBV7-9 to TRBJ1-2, with no clear D. Deletions cut 5 bases from V and 4 bases from J, with 8 bases between. The germline gives CDR1 SEHNR, CDR2 FQNEAQ (reference sequence). CDR3 length: 12 residues. CDR3 residues: CASSGEGYGYTF. The CDR3 nucleotides read TGTGCCAGCAGCGGGGAAGGCTATGGCTACACCTTC.

This rearrangement joins TRBV9 to TRBJ2-2; TRBD2 matches at 7 bases. The CDR3 extends over 16 amino acids. The V segment lost 0 bases and the J segment 4 bases; nucleotides outside the gene matches: 6. Looked up from germline, CDR1 is SGDLS and CDR2 is YYNGEE. The CDR3: CASSVDWREPTGELFF. In DNA form, the CDR3 reads TGTGCCAGCAGCGTAGACTGGCGGGAGCCCACCGGGGAGCTGTTTTTT. Filled out from reference TRBV9 and TRBJ2-2, the complete variable domain reads DSGVTQTPKHLITATGQRVTLRCSPRSGDLSVYWYQQSLDQGLQFLIQYYNGEERAKGNILERFSAQQFPDLHSELNLSSLELGDSALYFCASSVDWREPTGELFFGEGSRLTVL.

This clone was observed a handful of times. The rearrangement joins TRBV7-3 to TRBJ2-7; 8 bases agree with TRBD1. Germline V gene data show CDR1 as SGHTA and CDR2 as FQGTGA. Trimming cost V 5 bases and J 2 bases; bases outside gene matches: 5. The CDR3 length is 14 residues. CDR3 sequence (DNA): TGTGCCAGCAGCCCCGGACAGGGTCCCTACGAGCAGTACTTC. Translated, it gives CASSPGQGPYEQYF.

The gene calls are TRBV5-6 and TRBJ2-1; TRBD2 matches at 7 bases. Trimming took 4 bases from V and 8 from J; bases not matched to a gene: 6. The CDR3 loop spans 13 amino acids. Germline CDR1 is SGHDT and CDR2 is YYEEEE. CDR3 residues: CASSRTSDDEQFF. The CDR3 region has the DNA TGTGCCAGCAGCCGTACTAGCGATGATGAGCAGTTCTTC.

The gene calls are TRBV9 and TRBJ2-7; 7 bases are a match to TRBD1. There are 14 residues in the CDR3. CDR1 and CDR2 (germline): SGDLS, YYNGEE. Germline trimming cut 3 bases from V and 3 bases from J; bases unmatched to any gene: 6. The chain's CDR3 is CASSARGQFYEQYF. In nucleotides, the CDR3 is TGTGCCAGCAGCGCGAGGGGACAGTTCTACGAGCAGTACTTC.

This clone was counted between two and nine times. The V call is TRBV29-1, the J call TRBJ1-2; D is possibly TRBD1 (5 bases). The CDR3 extends over 13 amino acids. CDR1 and CDR2 from the germline V gene are SQVTM and ANQGSEA. Trimming removed 7 bases from V and 8 bases from J, with 20 bases in between. The CDR3, as DNA: TGCAGCGCCGCCGGGGGGAATATGGAGGGCTACACCTTC. Residues: CSAAGGNMEGYTF.

This clone was counted a few times. The gene calls are TRBV9 and TRBJ2-7, with 9 bases matching TRBD2. The V gene end was trimmed by 3 bases and the J gene end by 6 bases; junction bases not matched to a gene: 7. Germline V CDR1 and CDR2: SGDLS, YYNGEE. This CDR3 comprises 14 residues. This CDR3 is CASSGSAGGAEQYF. The CDR3, as DNA: TGTGCCAGCAGCGGTTCGGCGGGGGGGGCCGAGCAGTACTTC.

This clone turned up a few times. The chain couples TRBV6-5 to TRBJ2-1; D perhaps matches TRBD1 (5 bases). V dropped 3 bases and J dropped 9 bases, with 12 bases sitting between them. The CDR3 runs 13 residues. Germline CDR1 MNHEY, CDR2 SVGAGI. CDR3 residues: CASSYSGLGEQFF. The CDR3 DNA follows: TGTGCCAGCAGTTATTCAGGGCTCGGTGAGCAGTTCTTC.

This clone showed up just a few times. The V gene is TRBV7-3, the J gene TRBJ2-1; maybe TRBD2 (5 bases). Germline V gene lookup returns CDR1 SGHTA and CDR2 FQGTGA. The CDR3 is made up of 15 amino acids. The ends were cut back, 2 bases at V and 3 bases at J, with 11 bases in the middle. DNA of the CDR3: TGTGCCAGCAGCTTATATCCTAGCAACTACAATGAGCAGTTCTTC. Its protein product is CASSLYPSNYNEQFF.

This clone was detected ten times or more. The chain employs TRBV7-9 and TRBJ2-7, with 11 bases that match TRBD2. The J segment lost 5 bases and the V segment lost 4 bases, leaving 4 bases of the junction unmatched. Germline CDR1 is SEHNR and CDR2 is FQNEAQ (reference sequence). The CDR3 length is 14 residues. The CDR3 loop is CASSSGTSGDEQYF. CDR3 nucleotide sequence: TGTGCCAGCAGCTCCGGGACTAGCGGAGACGAGCAGTACTTC.

The chain has TRBV2 and TRBJ2-1, with 7 positions matching TRBD2. The CDR3 extends over 16 amino acids. The germline V gene has CDR1 SNHLY and CDR2 FYNNEI. V dropped 7 bases and J dropped 2; count of bases not matched to a gene: 11. The CDR3 sequence: CASKRAGAATYNEQFF. The CDR3 DNA follows: TGTGCCAGCAAACGGGCGGGAGCGGCGACCTACAATGAGCAGTTCTTC.